This record looks at one T cell receptor beta chain sequence and its context. Its antigen is not identified. Using immunoSEQ multiplex PCR, the repertoire was profiled, and TCRdb retains in-frame clones only, with some absent. The data show 250,000 to 300,000 clones, 80% to 90% seen once. This sample was included in a study of cytomegalovirus exposure and HLA in healthy donors. Findings of the study overall: The study flagged about 150 TCR beta chains as cytomegalovirus-associated. Reports credit the classifier with highly specific, highly sensitive diagnosis of cytomegalovirus status. Many donors carried some public TCRs, although rarity characterized most TCR sequences.

Sequencing input: PBMCs. The receptor was derived from a woman under 30 in good health and CMV-seronegative.

The CDR3 here is CAITLAPFFYGYTF. The CDR3 region has the DNA TGTGCCATCACTTTAGCCCCATTTTTCTATGGCTACACCTTC. The chain combines TRBV10-3 with TRBJ1-2, with D unclear. Germline V CDR1 and CDR2: ENHRY, SYGVKD. CDR3 size: 14 residues. The germline V and J ends were trimmed by 7 bases and 4 bases, with 16 bases remaining between them.